The clone carrying this T cell receptor beta chain was found a few times. The V gene's germline CDR1 is SQVTM and CDR2 ANQGSEA. V was shortened by 4 bases and J by 5 bases, with 9 bases between the two germline ends. CDR3 length: 12 amino acids. cDNA serving as the sequencing template came from extracted, reverse transcribed RNA. Sequencing was performed with immunoSEQ multiplex PCR; in TCRdb, only in-frame clones are kept and a portion is missing. The sample holds about 180,000 clones, 53% seen once. Indicated treatment: oral pan-JAK inhibitor, 5-10 mg twice daily. This entry belongs to a study of CD8+ T cells in alopecia areata.

The material sequenced was CD8+ T cells sorted from blood, taken at week 24, from a patient treated with tofacitinib. This TCR was sampled from a human donor with alopecia areata. The chain uses TRBV29-1 and TRBJ2-1; the D is unclear. The CDR3 DNA sequence: TGCAGCGTTGTGTCTCTTGACAATGAGCAGTTCTTC. Protein: CSVVSLDNEQFF.